Listed below are T cell receptor beta chains from one sample, sequenced in a study of blood T cell repertoires in COVID-19. Sequencing was performed with immunoSEQ multiplex PCR; in TCRdb, only in-frame clones are kept and a portion is missing. The table records approximately 220,000 clones, over 80% of them present only once. Sequences were obtained from peripheral blood. The receptors originated from a man aged 40-49 years with acute or convalescent COVID-19. The CDR3 runs from the conserved cysteine through the conserved F or W. The D gene is left open where the match is weak. The listing skips clone size in some rows; elsewhere it reads once, few, many or a size class.

d_gene: TRBD1; j_gene: TRBJ1-2; v_gene: TRBV28; abundance: NA; len: 13; CDR3nt: TGTGCCAGCAGTCTTGGGACAGCGGATGGCTACACCTTC; CDR3aa: CASSLGTADGYTF
d_gene: NA; j_gene: TRBJ1-6; v_gene: TRBV6-5; abundance: few; len: 13; CDR3nt: TGTGCCAGCAGTAACCAGGGGAATTCACCCCTCCACTTT; CDR3aa: CASSNQGNSPLHF
d_gene: TRBD2; j_gene: TRBJ2-5; v_gene: TRBV5-1; abundance: NA; len: 16; CDR3nt: TGCGCCAGCAGCCTCATAGCGGGAGGGGGACAAGAGACCCAGTACTTC; CDR3aa: CASSLIAGGGQETQYF
d_gene: NA; j_gene: TRBJ1-4; v_gene: TRBV19; abundance: NA; len: 14; CDR3nt: TGTGCCAGTAGTAAACAGGGAGGGAGTGAAAAACTGTTTTTT; CDR3aa: CASSKQGGSEKLFF
d_gene: NA; j_gene: TRBJ2-7; v_gene: TRBV19; abundance: NA; len: 14; CDR3nt: TGTGCCAGTAGCCTACAGGGAATTGCCAACGAGCAGTACTTC; CDR3aa: CASSLQGIANEQYF
d_gene: TRBD1; j_gene: TRBJ2-1; v_gene: TRBV7-2; abundance: NA; len: 15; CDR3nt: TGTGCCAGCAGCTCCGACAGGGGCTCCTACAATGAGCAGTTCTTC; CDR3aa: CASSSDRGSYNEQFF
d_gene: NA; j_gene: TRBJ1-3; v_gene: TRBV19; abundance: NA; len: 15; CDR3nt: TGTGCCAGTAGTATGTCTCGGGACACTGGAAACACCATATATTTT; CDR3aa: CASSMSRDTGNTIYF
d_gene: TRBD1; j_gene: TRBJ1-6; v_gene: TRBV6-5; abundance: NA; len: 14; CDR3nt: TGTGCCAGCAGCCGACAGGGCTATAATTCACCCCTCCACTTT; CDR3aa: CASSRQGYNSPLHF
d_gene: NA; j_gene: TRBJ2-6; v_gene: TRBV9; abundance: NA; len: 15; CDR3nt: TGTGCCAGCAGCGAGGGGGACTCTGGGGCCAACGTCCTGACTTTC; CDR3aa: CASSEGDSGANVLTF
d_gene: TRBD1; j_gene: TRBJ1-5; v_gene: TRBV6-5; abundance: NA; len: 13; CDR3nt: TGTGCCAGCCCGTCGGACAGGGGCCAGCCCCAGCATTTT; CDR3aa: CASPSDRGQPQHF
d_gene: NA; j_gene: TRBJ1-4; v_gene: TRBV18; abundance: NA; len: 16; CDR3nt: TGTGCCAGCTCACGGCTGATAGGGGCGAGGAATGAAAAACTGTTTTTT; CDR3aa: CASSRLIGARNEKLFF
d_gene: NA; j_gene: TRBJ2-2; v_gene: TRBV7-2; abundance: NA; len: 14; CDR3nt: TGTGCCAGCAGCCCGATACAGGGCCCCGGGGAGCTGTTTTTT; CDR3aa: CASSPIQGPGELFF
d_gene: TRBD1; j_gene: TRBJ1-2; v_gene: TRBV7-3; abundance: NA; len: 13; CDR3nt: TGTGCCAGCAGCCAGGACAGGGACTATGGCTACACCTTC; CDR3aa: CASSQDRDYGYTF
d_gene: TRBD2; j_gene: TRBJ2-1; v_gene: TRBV7-2; abundance: few; len: 16; CDR3nt: TGTGCCAGCAGCTCGAGGGGGACTAGCGGCAACAATGAGCAGTTCTTC; CDR3aa: CASSSRGTSGNNEQFF
d_gene: NA; j_gene: TRBJ1-1; v_gene: TRBV10-2; abundance: NA; len: 14; CDR3nt: TGCGCCAGCAGTGAGGAACAGGGTTACACTGAAGCTTTCTTT; CDR3aa: CASSEEQGYTEAFF
d_gene: NA; j_gene: TRBJ1-3; v_gene: TRBV18; abundance: NA; len: 17; CDR3nt: TGTGCCAGCTCACCCCCGACAGGAAGATACTCTGGAAACACCATATATTTT; CDR3aa: CASSPPTGRYSGNTIYF
d_gene: NA; j_gene: TRBJ1-1; v_gene: TRBV7-2; abundance: NA; len: 14; CDR3nt: TGTGCCAGCAGCCCGAGACCCCGGGACACTGAAGCTTTCTTT; CDR3aa: CASSPRPRDTEAFF
d_gene: TRBD1; j_gene: TRBJ1-2; v_gene: TRBV6-5; abundance: NA; len: 12; CDR3nt: TGTGCCAGCAGTATGACAGGGGCCGGCTACACCTTC; CDR3aa: CASSMTGAGYTF
d_gene: TRBD1; j_gene: TRBJ1-1; v_gene: TRBV27; abundance: NA; len: 15; CDR3nt: TGTGCCAGCAGTCCACAACAGGGGGCGCAGACTGAAGCTTTCTTT; CDR3aa: CASSPQQGAQTEAFF
d_gene: TRBD1; j_gene: TRBJ1-1; v_gene: TRBV7-3; abundance: NA; len: 13; CDR3nt: TGTGCCAGCAGCCGACAGGGTACCACTGAAGCTTTCTTT; CDR3aa: CASSRQGTTEAFF
d_gene: NA; j_gene: TRBJ2-1; v_gene: TRBV7-8; abundance: NA; len: 11; CDR3nt: TGTGCCAGCAGCCCCTCGGAGGAGCAGTTCTTC; CDR3aa: CASSPSEEQFF
d_gene: TRBD2; j_gene: TRBJ2-3; v_gene: TRBV5-1; abundance: NA; len: 16; CDR3nt: TGCGCCAGCATCCCGGAGGCTAGCGGGAGTACAGATACGCAGTATTTT; CDR3aa: CASIPEASGSTDTQYF
d_gene: TRBD2; j_gene: TRBJ2-1; v_gene: TRBV7-2; abundance: NA; len: 16; CDR3nt: TGTGCCAGCAGCTTAGGGTATGGGACTAGCGGGAGGAAGCAGTTCTTC; CDR3aa: CASSLGYGTSGRKQFF
d_gene: TRBD2; j_gene: TRBJ2-3; v_gene: TRBV7-9; abundance: NA; len: 16; CDR3nt: TGTGCCAGCAGCTTTACTAGCGGGAGAAGGACAGATACGCAGTATTTT; CDR3aa: CASSFTSGRRTDTQYF
d_gene: NA; j_gene: TRBJ2-1; v_gene: TRBV24-1; abundance: NA; len: 14; CDR3nt: TGTGCCACCAGTGGCCGGGGGACCTACAATGAGCAGTTCTTC; CDR3aa: CATSGRGTYNEQFF
d_gene: NA; j_gene: TRBJ1-5; v_gene: TRBV7-2; abundance: NA; len: 14; CDR3nt: TGTGCCAGCAGCTTAGAACAGGGACGTCAGCCCCAGCATTTT; CDR3aa: CASSLEQGRQPQHF
d_gene: NA; j_gene: TRBJ1-1; v_gene: TRBV19; abundance: NA; len: 12; CDR3nt: TGTGCCAGTAGCGGACTAAACGCTGAAGCTTTCTTT; CDR3aa: CASSGLNAEAFF
d_gene: NA; j_gene: TRBJ1-6; v_gene: TRBV6-1; abundance: NA; len: 16; CDR3nt: TGTGCCAGCAGTGAAGCTGGGTTGAGGGACACTGCACCCCTCCACTTT; CDR3aa: CASSEAGLRDTAPLHF
d_gene: NA; j_gene: TRBJ2-5; v_gene: TRBV7-2; abundance: NA; len: 14; CDR3nt: TGTGCCAGCAGCTTAGTGGCTAGTCAGGAGACCCAGTACTTC; CDR3aa: CASSLVASQETQYF
d_gene: TRBD2; j_gene: TRBJ2-6; v_gene: TRBV2; abundance: NA; len: 16; CDR3nt: TGTGCCAGCAGTCAAGCGGGAGGCTTTGGGGCCAACGTCCTGACTTTC; CDR3aa: CASSQAGGFGANVLTF
d_gene: NA; j_gene: TRBJ1-1; v_gene: TRBV9; abundance: NA; len: 12; CDR3nt: TGTGCCAGCAGCGTATCCGTGACTGAAGCTTTCTTT; CDR3aa: CASSVSVTEAFF
d_gene: NA; j_gene: TRBJ2-5; v_gene: TRBV18; abundance: NA; len: 15; CDR3nt: TGTGCCAGCCGAACAGGCCCGGGCATCCAAGAGACCCAGTACTTC; CDR3aa: CASRTGPGIQETQYF
d_gene: TRBD1; j_gene: TRBJ1-1; v_gene: TRBV5-1; abundance: few; len: 16; CDR3nt: TGCGCCAGCAGCTCCCCCCGTGGGACAGGGGTCACTGAAGCTTTCTTT; CDR3aa: CASSSPRGTGVTEAFF
d_gene: NA; j_gene: TRBJ2-1; v_gene: TRBV27; abundance: NA; len: 14; CDR3nt: TGTGCCAGCAGTTACGGCGGGAAAATTAATGAGCAGTTCTTC; CDR3aa: CASSYGGKINEQFF
d_gene: TRBD1; j_gene: TRBJ2-2; v_gene: TRBV24-1; abundance: NA; len: 14; CDR3nt: TGTGCCACACAAGACAGGGTCGGGACCGGGGAGCTGTTTTTT; CDR3aa: CATQDRVGTGELFF
d_gene: NA; j_gene: TRBJ1-1; v_gene: TRBV5-5; abundance: few; len: 13; CDR3nt: TGTGCCAGCAGCTTAGGGGGGGACACTGAAGCTTTCTTT; CDR3aa: CASSLGGDTEAFF
d_gene: TRBD2; j_gene: TRBJ2-2; v_gene: TRBV15; abundance: NA; len: 16; CDR3nt: TGTGCCACCAGCAGAGATGGCGGGAGGGCCACCGGGGAGCTGTTTTTT; CDR3aa: CATSRDGGRATGELFF
d_gene: NA; j_gene: TRBJ1-2; v_gene: TRBV7-9; abundance: NA; len: 13; CDR3nt: TGTGCCAGCGGCACAGAGAAAGACTATGGCTACACCTTC; CDR3aa: CASGTEKDYGYTF